The sequence of this T cell receptor beta chain was determined in a study of blood T cells in healthy people across ages. The donors, aged roughly 6 to 100, were healthy Caucasians from Russia. This clonotype was observed a few times. Using a J-beta primer mix together with a sample-barcoded 5' primer, a second PCR was run for about 6 to 12 cycles. Each single sample gave us at least 3 million CDR3-containing paired-end reads. TCRdb independently ran MiXCR on the 5' RACE reads; one entry per CDR3 protein. The table includes roughly 1.7 million distinct CDR3 sequences, about 35% detected once. The source material was blood. This clonotype was sampled from a woman aged 25 to 39 in good health.

CDR3 nucleotide sequence: TGTGCCACCAGTGAAAGGACTGCTTCCGAGCAGTACTTC. This codes for CATSERTASEQYF. This chain joins TRBV24-1 and TRBJ2-4, with a tentative D call TRBD2 (5 bases). The J call may be mistaken, given a closer DNA end match to TRBJ2-7. Per germline, CDR1 KGHDR and CDR2 SFDVKD. The CDR3 is 13 amino acids.